One sample yielded the 5 T cell receptor beta chains listed below, sequenced in a study of early T cells in non-severe SARS-CoV-2 infection. TCRdb processed the 5' RACE reads anew with MiXCR; each CDR3 protein has one entry. The data hold approximately 79,000 distinct CDR3 sequences, with around 14% observed a single time. The sequenced sample was whole blood. These receptors were obtained from an adult who was a healthcare worker with PCR-confirmed SARS-CoV-2 infection or an uninfected control (not recorded which).

This clonotype was detected a few times. The chain links TRBV18 to TRBJ2-2; D not resolved. The V end lost 3 bases, the J end lost 6 bases, and 2 bases lay between the germline ends. The CDR3 sequence is 11 residues long. The germline CDR1 and CDR2 sequences are KGHSH and LQKENI. CDR3 sequence (DNA): TGTGCCAGCTCACCCCCCGGGGAGCTGTTTTTT. Protein product: CASSPPGELFF.

This rearrangement joins TRBV11-2 to TRBJ2-7; 9 bases match TRBD2. CDR3 size: 13 residues. Trimming took 5 bases from V and 5 from J; bases not matched to a gene: 4. Germline V gives CDR1 SGHAT, CDR2 FQNNGV. In DNA form, the CDR3 reads TGTGCCAGCAGCCTAGCGGGGACGGACGAGCAGTACTTC. Its protein is CASSLAGTDEQYF.

The V gene is TRBV29-1, the J gene TRBJ2-3; tentatively, D is TRBD2 (5 bases). From germline, CDR1 is SQVTM and CDR2 ANQGSEA. Trimming shortened V by 7 bases and J by 8 bases, and 13 bases separated the two germline ends. The CDR3 loop spans 11 amino acids. CDR3 amino acids: CSAPDAGTQYF. The DNA of the CDR3 is TGCAGCGCCCCCGATGCGGGTACGCAGTATTTT.

The V gene is TRBV9, the J gene TRBJ1-1; maybe TRBD1 (5 bases). Germline V gives CDR1 SGDLS, CDR2 YYNGEE. V lost 4 bases and J lost 3, with 16 bases in between. The CDR3 contains 15 residues. The CDR3 DNA sequence: TGTGCCAGCAGCCCCAACCCCCGGGGCGACACTGAAGCTTTCTTT. It specifies CASSPNPRGDTEAFF.

This clonotype was picked up many times. The chain uses TRBV20-1 and TRBJ1-2; D gene ambiguous. V was pared by 0 bases and J by 2 bases, with 10 bases between. Germline loops: CDR1 DFQATT, CDR2 SNEGSKA (reference sequence). The CDR3 sequence is 14 residues long. Written as DNA, the CDR3 is TGCAGTGCTAGAGATGGACGGGGAAACTATGGCTACACCTTC. Translated: CSARDGRGNYGYTF.